These T cell receptor beta chains were read from a single sample in a study of cytomegalovirus exposure and HLA in healthy donors. Libraries were prepared by immunoSEQ multiplex PCR; TCRdb keeps only in-frame clonotypes and omits some of them. The repertoire has 150,000 or so clones, 86% of them found once; the top ten carry more than 20%. Input material: PBMCs. These receptors were collected from a young man in good health and CMV-seropositive. Each CDR3 is given with its conserved first and last residue. D genes are given only for firm matches. For some rows the clone size is stated as once, few or many, or as a class when expanded; others skip it.

V gene	D gene	J gene	clone size	CDR3 protein	CDR3 DNA
TRBV19	NA	TRBJ2-2	NA	CASSIVRQAGELFF	TGTGCCAGTAGTATAGTGAGACAGGCCGGGGAGCTGTTTTTT
TRBV7-2	NA	TRBJ2-1	NA	CASSLDPQGSYNEQFF	TGTGCCAGCAGCTTAGACCCACAGGGTAGCTACAATGAGCAGTTCTTC
TRBV6-4	TRBD1	TRBJ2-2	NA	CASRGTANTGELFF	TGTGCCAGCAGGGGGACAGCGAACACCGGGGAGCTGTTTTTT
TRBV5-1	NA	TRBJ2-2	NA	CASSFSGTGELFF	TGCGCCAGCAGCTTTTCGGGAACCGGGGAGCTGTTTTTT
TRBV11-2	TRBD1	TRBJ1-2	NA	CASSSHTGAVYGYTF	TGTGCCAGCAGCTCACACACAGGGGCCGTCTATGGCTACACCTTC
TRBV7-3	TRBD1	TRBJ2-3	NA	CASSEGQTLTDTQYF	TGTGCCAGCAGCGAGGGACAGACACTCACAGATACGCAGTATTTT
TRBV10-3	TRBD1	TRBJ1-2	NA	CAITEGQRPNYGYTF	TGTGCCATCACCGAGGGACAGAGGCCTAACTATGGCTACACCTTC
TRBV15	TRBD1	TRBJ1-4	NA	CATSRSGTGVHEKLFF	TGTGCCACCAGCAGATCTGGGACAGGGGTTCATGAAAAACTGTTTTTT
TRBV6-4	TRBD1	TRBJ2-1	NA	CASSDTGTGKNEQFF	TGTGCCAGCAGTGATACCGGGACAGGGAAAAATGAGCAGTTCTTC
TRBV4-1	TRBD2	TRBJ2-3	NA	CASSQPLAGRTQYF	TGCGCCAGCAGCCAGCCTCTAGCGGGGCGTACGCAGTATTTT
TRBV7-9	NA	TRBJ2-7	NA	CASSSDNSWAYEQYF	TGTGCCAGCAGCTCTGACAATTCGTGGGCCTACGAGCAGTACTTC
TRBV19	TRBD1	TRBJ2-2	once	CASALSTGGNTGELFF	TGTGCCAGTGCCCTTTCAACAGGGGGCAACACCGGGGAGCTGTTTTTT
TRBV7-9	TRBD1	TRBJ2-7	NA	CASSSWTGTNEQYF	TGTGCCAGCAGCTCGTGGACAGGGACCAACGAGCAGTACTTC
TRBV19	TRBD1	TRBJ2-7	NA	CASSTTGGVSYEQYF	TGTGCCAGTAGTACGACAGGGGGGGTTTCCTACGAGCAGTACTTC
TRBV6-6	NA	TRBJ1-2	NA	CASSLSTGNRNYGYTF	TGTGCCAGCAGCCTCTCTACGGGGAATCGTAACTATGGCTACACCTTC
TRBV5-6	TRBD2	TRBJ2-7	NA	CASSAGTSGAYEQYF	TGTGCCAGCAGCGCCGGGACTAGCGGAGCCTACGAGCAGTACTTC
TRBV30	TRBD1	TRBJ1-2	NA	CAWSGDRGVMNYGYTF	TGTGCCTGGAGCGGGGACAGGGGCGTAATGAACTATGGCTACACCTTC
TRBV4-2	NA	TRBJ2-4	once	CASSQDSGSRGGNIQYF	TGTGCCAGCAGCCAAGATTCGGGCAGCCGAGGGGGAAACATTCAGTACTTC
TRBV30	TRBD1	TRBJ1-5	NA	CAWSVGAKGAHF	TGTGCCTGGAGTGTAGGGGCGAAGGGGGCACATTTT
TRBV11-1	NA	TRBJ2-7	NA	CASSDDRVYSSGAYF	TGTGCCAGCAGCGACGACAGGGTCTACTCATCGGGGGCGTACTTC
TRBV5-1	NA	TRBJ2-1	once	CASRRQLDPYNEQFF	TGCGCCAGCAGACGCCAACTAGACCCCTACAATGAGCAGTTCTTC
TRBV4-3	NA	TRBJ2-5	NA	CASTPPGHEVSDQETQYF	TGCGCCAGCACCCCCCCCGGACACGAGGTCTCGGATCAAGAGACCCAGTACTTC
TRBV9	TRBD2	TRBJ2-2	once	CASRKREVTGELFF	TGTGCCAGCAGAAAGCGGGAGGTGACCGGGGAGCTGTTTTTT
TRBV7-9	NA	TRBJ2-1	once	CASSLAGTLYNEQFF	TGTGCCAGCAGCTTGGCCGGGACTCTCTACAATGAGCAGTTCTTC
TRBV6-5	TRBD2	TRBJ2-7	NA	CASKTSGGQGYEQYF	TGTGCCAGCAAGACAAGCGGGGGCCAAGGCTACGAGCAGTACTTC
TRBV29-1	TRBD2	TRBJ2-7	few	CSVETSGSYEQYF	TGCAGCGTTGAAACTAGCGGGAGTTACGAGCAGTACTTC
TRBV30	NA	TRBJ2-7	NA	CAWSIPGTSPFEQYF	TGTGCCTGGAGTATACCCGGGACTTCACCTTTCGAGCAGTACTTC
TRBV11-2	NA	TRBJ1-2	NA	CASSLTGPYGYTF	TGTGCCAGCAGCTTAACAGGGCCCTATGGCTACACCTTC
TRBV13	TRBD2	TRBJ2-7	NA	CASSPGLAGGPKYF	TGTGCCAGCAGCCCGGGGCTAGCGGGAGGCCCTAAGTACTTC
TRBV4-1	TRBD2	TRBJ2-1	NA	CASSQDRTSGNEQFF	TGCGCCAGCAGCCAAGATCGGACTAGCGGAAATGAGCAGTTCTTC
TRBV7-8	NA	TRBJ1-6	NA	CASSASGVSPLHF	TGTGCCAGCAGCGCGTCGGGGGTCTCACCCCTCCACTTT
TRBV2	NA	TRBJ2-7	NA	CASSEDGAVESYEQYF	TGTGCCAGCAGTGAGGACGGAGCGGTGGAGTCCTACGAGCAGTACTTC
TRBV2	TRBD2	TRBJ2-1	NA	CASSELIAGGYNEQFF	TGTGCCAGCAGTGAACTAATAGCGGGAGGGTACAATGAGCAGTTCTTC
TRBV5-5	NA	TRBJ1-6	few	CASSLIGGRGNSPLHF	TGTGCCAGCAGCCTGATCGGAGGGCGAGGGAATTCACCCCTCCACTTT
TRBV5-1	TRBD1	TRBJ1-6	NA	CASSRTGINSPLHF	TGCGCCAGCAGCCGGACAGGGATTAATTCACCCCTCCACTTT
TRBV5-1	TRBD2	TRBJ2-7	NA	CASSTSGGSYEQYF	TGCGCCAGCAGTACTAGCGGGGGGAGCTACGAGCAGTACTTC
TRBV6-6	TRBD1	TRBJ1-4	NA	CASRPGTGAVGEKLFF	TGTGCCAGCAGACCCGGGACAGGGGCGGTGGGGGAAAAACTGTTTTTT
TRBV30	TRBD1	TRBJ1-4	NA	CAWSVGGPGDEKLFF	TGTGCCTGGAGTGTAGGGGGCCCGGGGGACGAAAAACTGTTTTTT
TRBV2	TRBD1	TRBJ2-3	NA	CASSGGTGLVPDTQYF	TGTGCCAGCAGTGGGGGGACAGGGCTAGTCCCAGATACGCAGTATTTT
TRBV5-1	TRBD1	TRBJ1-4	NA	CASSLGDRQEEKLFF	TGCGCCAGCAGCCTCGGGGACAGGCAGGAGGAAAAACTGTTTTTT
TRBV7-2	TRBD2	TRBJ2-2	many	CASSLQGGITGELFF	TGTGCCAGCAGCTTACAGGGAGGGATTACCGGGGAGCTGTTTTTT
TRBV5-4	TRBD2	TRBJ2-7	few	CASSRSGTLGNEQYF	TGTGCCAGCAGCCGTAGCGGGACCTTGGGGAACGAGCAGTACTTC